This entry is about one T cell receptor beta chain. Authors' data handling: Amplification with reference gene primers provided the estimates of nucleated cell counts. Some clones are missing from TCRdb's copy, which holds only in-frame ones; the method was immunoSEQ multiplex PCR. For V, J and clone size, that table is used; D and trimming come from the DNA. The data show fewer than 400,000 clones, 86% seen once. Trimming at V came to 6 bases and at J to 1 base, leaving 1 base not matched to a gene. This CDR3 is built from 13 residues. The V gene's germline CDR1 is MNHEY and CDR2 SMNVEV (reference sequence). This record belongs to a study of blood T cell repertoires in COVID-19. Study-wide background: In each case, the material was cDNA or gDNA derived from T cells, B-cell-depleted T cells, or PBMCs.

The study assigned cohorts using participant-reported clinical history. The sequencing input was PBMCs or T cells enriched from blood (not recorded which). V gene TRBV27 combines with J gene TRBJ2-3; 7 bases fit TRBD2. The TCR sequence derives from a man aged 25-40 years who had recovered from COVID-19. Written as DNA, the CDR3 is TGTGCCAGCAGGCTAGCGGGCACAGATACGCAGTATTTT. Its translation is CASRLAGTDTQYF.